This T cell receptor beta chain comes out of a study of blood T cell repertoires in COVID-19. Using immunoSEQ multiplex PCR, the repertoire was profiled, and TCRdb retains in-frame clones only, with some absent. The sample lists roughly 200,000 clones, approximately 87% occurring once. Only a few counts were recorded for this clone. This TCR came from a person aged 70 to 85 with COVID-19, enrolled during active disease. Material: peripheral blood.

CDR3 sequence: CASSVGVRSEGGYTF. The CDR3 DNA reads as TGTGCCAGCAGCGTAGGTGTCAGGTCAGAGGGTGGCTACACCTTC. The V gene is TRBV9, the J gene TRBJ1-2; D remains unclear. V lost 0 bases to trimming and J lost 7 bases, with 16 bases between them. CDR1 SGDLS and CDR2 YYNGEE come from the germline V gene. The CDR3 has 15 residues.